These 2 T cell receptor beta chains share one sample of origin, sequenced in a study of monozygotic twins with cystic fibrosis. Assay used: immunoSEQ multiplex PCR; TCRdb lists only in-frame clones, some missing. The sample lists 20,000 to 25,000 clones, approximately 97% seen once, with around 0.14% in the top ten. The sequencing sample was made of blood. The receptors come from a girl under 18 with cystic fibrosis.

The J gene is TRBJ2-7, the V gene TRBV10-3; D ambiguous. The germline V and J ends were trimmed by 2 bases and 5 bases, with 7 bases remaining between them. CDR3 length equals 12 residues. Germline V lookup: CDR1 ENHRY, CDR2 SYGVKD. CDR3 DNA: TGTGCCATCAGTGAGCAAGGCGACGAGCAGTACTTC. Encoded protein: CAISEQGDEQYF.

This chain uses TRBV4-3 with TRBJ1-2, with D maybe TRBD1 (6 bases). Germline V gene sequence: CDR1 LGHNA, CDR2 YSLEER. The CDR3 has 16 residues. V shed 4 bases and J shed 6 bases, with 21 bases lying between them. The CDR3 sequence: CASSLSTGQGLDGYTF. In DNA form, the CDR3 reads TGCGCCAGCAGCCTTTCAACAGGGCAGGGGTTGGATGGCTACACCTTC.